What follows describes a single T cell receptor (beta chain). Its antigen remains unknown. The V segment lost 0 bases and the J segment 6 bases; nucleotides outside the gene matches: 4. The germline V gene has CDR1 MNHEY and CDR2 SVGAGI. The CDR3 covers 15 residues. Primers for the PCR totalled 60 Vbeta and 13 Jbeta. Sequencing used immunoSEQ multiplex PCR; TCRdb keeps in-frame clones, though not all of them. Of 100,000 to 150,000 clones listed, around 80% were seen once; the top ten hold about 11%. This sample was taken from a study of cytomegalovirus exposure and HLA in healthy donors. Study-wide results and caveats: Highest at DRB1 and lowest at HLA-C, TCR association rates differed among HLA loci in a later analysis. Available immune exposure information covered CMV serostatus only. In all likelihood, a cluster of highly shared sequence variants was a sequencing artifact. Fewer N-insertions than the roughly 630-donor mean were reportedly shown by an Asian-associated ancestry cluster in a later analysis.

This sequence joins TRBV6-5 and TRBJ2-3, with 9 bases fitting TRBD1. The receptor was isolated from a man aged 25 to 40 in good health and CMV-seropositive. Sequences were obtained from PBMCs. The CDR3 reads CASSYSGQGTDTQYF. The DNA of the CDR3 is TGTGCCAGCAGTTACTCGGGACAGGGTACCGATACGCAGTATTTT.